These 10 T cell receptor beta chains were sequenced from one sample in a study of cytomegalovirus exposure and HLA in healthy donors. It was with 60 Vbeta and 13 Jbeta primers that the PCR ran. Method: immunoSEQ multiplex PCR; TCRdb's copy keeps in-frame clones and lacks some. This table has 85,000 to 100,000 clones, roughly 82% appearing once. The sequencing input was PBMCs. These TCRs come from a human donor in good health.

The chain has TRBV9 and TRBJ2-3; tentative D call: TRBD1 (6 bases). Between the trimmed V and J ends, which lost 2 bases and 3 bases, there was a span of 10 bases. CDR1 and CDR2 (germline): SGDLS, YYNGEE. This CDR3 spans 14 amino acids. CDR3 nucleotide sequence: TGTGCCAGCAGCGTGGGACAAGGGACAGATACGCAGTATTTT. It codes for CASSVGQGTDTQYF.

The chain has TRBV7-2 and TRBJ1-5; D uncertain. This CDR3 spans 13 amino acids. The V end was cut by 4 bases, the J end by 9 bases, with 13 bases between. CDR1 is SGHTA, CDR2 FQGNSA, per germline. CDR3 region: CASSYSHQRPQHF. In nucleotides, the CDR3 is TGTGCCAGCAGCTACTCCCACCAACGGCCCCAGCATTTT. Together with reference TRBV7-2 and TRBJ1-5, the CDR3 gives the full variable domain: GAGVSQSPSNKVTEKGKDVELRCDPISGHTALYWYRQSLGQGLEFLIYFQGNSAPDKSGLPSDRFSAERTGGSVSTLTIQRTQQEDSAVYLCASSYSHQRPQHFGDGTRLSIL.

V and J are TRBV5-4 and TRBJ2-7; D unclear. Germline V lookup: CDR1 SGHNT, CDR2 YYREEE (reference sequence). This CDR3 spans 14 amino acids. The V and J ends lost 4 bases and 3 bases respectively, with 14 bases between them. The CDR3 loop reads CASSPGGILYEQYF. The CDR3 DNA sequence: TGTGCCAGCAGCCCCGGTGGTATACTCTACGAGCAGTACTTC.

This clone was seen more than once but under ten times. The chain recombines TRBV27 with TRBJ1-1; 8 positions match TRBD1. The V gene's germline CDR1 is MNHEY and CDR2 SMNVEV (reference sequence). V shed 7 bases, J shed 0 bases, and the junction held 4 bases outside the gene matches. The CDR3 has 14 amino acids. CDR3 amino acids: CASKRTGLNTEAFF. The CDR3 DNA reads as TGTGCCAGCAAGCGGACAGGGTTGAACACTGAAGCTTTCTTT.

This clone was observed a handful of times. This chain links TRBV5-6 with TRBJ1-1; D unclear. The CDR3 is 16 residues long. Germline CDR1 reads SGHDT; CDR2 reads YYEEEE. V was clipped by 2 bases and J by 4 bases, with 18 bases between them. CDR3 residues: CASSFWEWLGITEAFF. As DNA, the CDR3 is TGTGCCAGCAGCTTTTGGGAGTGGTTAGGGATCACTGAAGCTTTCTTT.

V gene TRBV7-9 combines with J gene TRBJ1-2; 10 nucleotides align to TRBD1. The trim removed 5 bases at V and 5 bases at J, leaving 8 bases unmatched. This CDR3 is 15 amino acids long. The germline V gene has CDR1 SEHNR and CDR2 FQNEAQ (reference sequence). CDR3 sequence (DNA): TGTGCCAGCAGCGCGAGGGACAGGGGAGGTTATGGCTACACCTTC. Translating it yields CASSARDRGGYGYTF.

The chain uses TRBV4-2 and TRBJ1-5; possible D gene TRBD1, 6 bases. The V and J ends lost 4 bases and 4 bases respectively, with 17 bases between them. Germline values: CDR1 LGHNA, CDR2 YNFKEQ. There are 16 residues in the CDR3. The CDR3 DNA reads TGTGCCAGCAGCCTTAATCAGGGGTTGGGGAATCAGCCCCAGCATTTT. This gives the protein CASSLNQGLGNQPQHF.

DNA of the CDR3: TGCAGCGTTGAATTCGGGGTAGGGCAGCATGAAAAACTGTTTTTT. As protein: CSVEFGVGQHEKLFF. This rearrangement joins TRBV29-1 to TRBJ1-4; D is unresolved. This CDR3 contains 15 residues. Trimming cost V 2 bases and J 6 bases, with 16 bases left between them. The germline CDR1 and CDR2 sequences are SQVTM and ANQGSEA.

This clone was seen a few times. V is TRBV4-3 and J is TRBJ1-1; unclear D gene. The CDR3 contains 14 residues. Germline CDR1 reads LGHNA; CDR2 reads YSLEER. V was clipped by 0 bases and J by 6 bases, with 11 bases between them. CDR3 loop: CASSQDLIVSEAFF. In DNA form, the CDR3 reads TGCGCCAGCAGCCAAGATCTAATTGTGTCTGAAGCTTTCTTT.

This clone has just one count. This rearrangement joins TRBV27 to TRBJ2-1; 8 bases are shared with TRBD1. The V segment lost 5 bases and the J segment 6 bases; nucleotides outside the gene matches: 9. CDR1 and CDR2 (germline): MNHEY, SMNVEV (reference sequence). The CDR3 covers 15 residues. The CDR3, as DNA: TGTGCCAGCAGTCCCAGACAGGGGTTTCGCAATGAGCAGTTCTTC. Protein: CASSPRQGFRNEQFF.